The rows below give T cell receptor beta chains drawn from one sample of a study of Graves' ophthalmopathy and Graves' hyperthyroidism. MiXCR, run by TCRdb on the multiplex PCR reads, gives a single entry per CDR3 protein. The sample consists of around 1.1 million distinct CDR3 sequences, less than 45% of them appearing once. The sample taken for sequencing was peripheral blood or thyroid tissue (not recorded which). Every receptor here comes from an adult man with Graves' hyperthyroidism. CDR3s include the opening cysteine and the closing phenylalanine or tryptophan. Fields, in order: V gene, J gene, CDR3 protein.

V gene: TRBV7-9
J gene: TRBJ1-2
CDR3 protein: CASSRGSDGYTF

V gene: TRBV6-5
J gene: TRBJ1-4
CDR3 protein: CASRRAGWEKLFF

V gene: TRBV20-1
J gene: TRBJ2-5
CDR3 protein: CSARKTGNTGETQYF

V gene: TRBV29-1
J gene: TRBJ2-7
CDR3 protein: CSVDSGIHEQYF

V gene: TRBV29-1
J gene: TRBJ2-2
CDR3 protein: CSVAILAGNTGELFF

V gene: TRBV2
J gene: TRBJ1-1
CDR3 protein: CASSLRTATEAFF

V gene: TRBV20-1
J gene: TRBJ2-7
CDR3 protein: CSVAWPASGGARAYEQYF

V gene: TRBV7-9
J gene: TRBJ1-2
CDR3 protein: CASRTGTFGYTF

V gene: TRBV12-3/TRBV12-4
J gene: TRBJ1-1
CDR3 protein: CASSLRTASTEAFF

V gene: TRBV11-2
J gene: TRBJ2-7
CDR3 protein: CASSPGLAGDPKQYF

V gene: TRBV10-3
J gene: TRBJ2-3
CDR3 protein: CAISESETGEVAQYF

V gene: TRBV11-2
J gene: TRBJ1-3
CDR3 protein: CASSLRTAGRNTIYF

V gene: TRBV29-1
J gene: TRBJ2-5
CDR3 protein: CSVEYAGGERETQYF

V gene: TRBV30
J gene: TRBJ1-1
CDR3 protein: CAWMVARRKNTEAFF

V gene: TRBV9
J gene: TRBJ1-4
CDR3 protein: CASSPFGGDNEKLFF

V gene: TRBV7-9
J gene: TRBJ2-3
CDR3 protein: CASGPAGREDTQYF

V gene: TRBV30
J gene: TRBJ2-5
CDR3 protein: CAWSSGGTETQYF

V gene: TRBV28
J gene: TRBJ1-2
CDR3 protein: CASSLLGGEANYGYTF

V gene: TRBV7-2
J gene: TRBJ1-5
CDR3 protein: CASSQDLGTGENQPQHF

V gene: TRBV7-9
J gene: TRBJ1-2
CDR3 protein: CASSLGPGGTDYGYTF

V gene: TRBV9
J gene: TRBJ1-6
CDR3 protein: CASSYPDRPNSPLHF

V gene: TRBV12-3/TRBV12-4
J gene: TRBJ1-2
CDR3 protein: CASSLRRSVGYTF

V gene: TRBV7-2
J gene: TRBJ1-2
CDR3 protein: CASSPAGQVNYGYTF

V gene: TRBV10-3
J gene: TRBJ1-6
CDR3 protein: CAIRAGRSPLHF

V gene: TRBV7-2
J gene: TRBJ1-5
CDR3 protein: CASSSRGGNQPQHF

V gene: TRBV7-2
J gene: TRBJ1-5
CDR3 protein: CASSLSPVLSNQPQHF

V gene: TRBV9
J gene: TRBJ2-7
CDR3 protein: CASSVGSPSYEQYF

V gene: TRBV11-1
J gene: TRBJ2-7
CDR3 protein: CASSARHGRSYEQYF

V gene: TRBV10-3
J gene: TRBJ1-2
CDR3 protein: CAISPGQGYGYTF

V gene: TRBV12-5
J gene: TRBJ2-2
CDR3 protein: CASGLDVTSGGANTGELFF

V gene: TRBV7-2
J gene: TRBJ2-5
CDR3 protein: CASSFPTGTSGIRETQYF

V gene: TRBV29-1
J gene: TRBJ1-4
CDR3 protein: CSVEDGHGENEKLFF

V gene: TRBV20-1
J gene: TRBJ2-2
CDR3 protein: CSARHKGNTGELFF

V gene: TRBV24-1
J gene: TRBJ2-5
CDR3 protein: CATSFRTGTKETQYF

V gene: TRBV10-1
J gene: TRBJ1-2
CDR3 protein: CASRTDSLLDYGYTF

V gene: TRBV14
J gene: TRBJ1-2
CDR3 protein: CASSQVGWVRYGYTF

V gene: TRBV2
J gene: TRBJ1-5
CDR3 protein: CASSVQGARETQHF

V gene: TRBV20-1
J gene: TRBJ2-5
CDR3 protein: CRLTGDGRETQYF

V gene: TRBV4-3
J gene: TRBJ2-5
CDR3 protein: CASSQDQGETQYF

V gene: TRBV4-1
J gene: TRBJ2-5
CDR3 protein: CASRQGGSSETQYF

V gene: TRBV5-4
J gene: TRBJ2-7
CDR3 protein: CASSYEGQGAYEQYF

V gene: TRBV6-5
J gene: TRBJ1-2
CDR3 protein: CASSRQGPIYGYTF

V gene: TRBV5-1
J gene: TRBJ1-1
CDR3 protein: CASSTSTGLHEAFF

V gene: TRBV29-1
J gene: TRBJ1-1
CDR3 protein: CSVGLARTEAFF

V gene: TRBV11-1
J gene: TRBJ1-2
CDR3 protein: CASSLSGSVLNYGYTF

V gene: TRBV29-1
J gene: TRBJ2-5
CDR3 protein: CSVEGRRETQYF

V gene: TRBV20-1
J gene: TRBJ2-5
CDR3 protein: CSASPGLGQETQYF

V gene: TRBV14
J gene: TRBJ2-7
CDR3 protein: CASSQDSGPIREQYF

V gene: TRBV20-1
J gene: TRBJ2-2
CDR3 protein: CSARRFGGNTGELFF

V gene: TRBV20-1
J gene: TRBJ1-2
CDR3 protein: CSARDLEGALGYTF

V gene: TRBV27
J gene: TRBJ1-4
CDR3 protein: CASSLQTGRSEKLFF

V gene: TRBV7-2
J gene: TRBJ2-5
CDR3 protein: CASSLPSGSRDETQYF

V gene: TRBV2
J gene: TRBJ2-3
CDR3 protein: CASRDVQGGSERPVPDTQYF

V gene: TRBV20-1
J gene: TRBJ2-7
CDR3 protein: CSAGGGGFYEQYF

V gene: TRBV28
J gene: TRBJ1-5
CDR3 protein: CASSLWGNDQPQHF

V gene: TRBV20-1
J gene: TRBJ1-4
CDR3 protein: CSARKTGGEKLFF

V gene: TRBV10-3
J gene: TRBJ2-2
CDR3 protein: CAISGTIATGTNTGELFF